The 16 T cell receptor beta chains listed next were all sequenced from one sample in a study of T cell responses to AZD1222 COVID-19 vaccine. Method: immunoSEQ multiplex PCR; TCRdb's copy keeps in-frame clones and lacks some. Of fewer than 70,000 clones listed, 80% to 90% were seen once; the top ten hold just under 5%. The sequences come from peripheral blood, collected on day 0 of AZD1222 vaccination. All receptors come from an adult in good health.

The chain recombines TRBV6-6 with TRBJ1-2, with 12 bases that match TRBD1. This CDR3 has 16 residues. V lost 6 bases to trimming and J lost 4 bases; unmatched junction nucleotides: 9. CDR1 is MNHNY, CDR2 SVGAGI, per germline (reference sequence). CDR3 nucleotide sequence: TGTGCCAGCAGCCGCAGGGACAGGGGGCGCGTCTATGGCTACACCTTC. Its protein is CASSRRDRGRVYGYTF.

The V and J genes are TRBV5-1 and TRBJ2-3; TRBD2 matches 16 bases. Trimming at V came to 2 bases and at J to 3 bases, leaving 3 bases not matched to a gene. Germline CDR1 reads SGHRS; CDR2 reads YFSETQ. The CDR3 is 17 residues long. CDR3 sequence: CASSFGTSGGATDTQYF. The CDR3 DNA sequence: TGCGCCAGCAGCTTCGGGACTAGCGGGGGGGCGACAGATACGCAGTATTTT.

This clone appeared once. The chain employs TRBV19 and TRBJ1-2; unclear D gene. Germline V gene lookup returns CDR1 LNHDA and CDR2 SQIVND (reference sequence). V lost 7 bases and J 4 bases, leaving 10 bases between the germline ends. The CDR3 is 12 residues long. CDR3 bases: TGTGCCAGTACCAACGGCCTCTATGGCTACACCTTC. It codes for CASTNGLYGYTF.

The rearrangement uses TRBV18 and TRBJ1-1; no definite D call. Germline assignment: CDR1 KGHSH and CDR2 LQKENI. Trimming cost V 0 bases and J 0 bases, with 5 bases left between them. This CDR3 region has 14 residues. For the CDR3, the DNA is TGTGCCAGCTCACCACCAGGGATGAACACTGAAGCTTTCTTT. Translation gives CASSPPGMNTEAFF.

The chain carries TRBV19 and TRBJ1-1; D may be TRBD1 (5 bases). Germline values: CDR1 LNHDA, CDR2 SQIVND (reference sequence). The CDR3 sequence is 15 residues long. V lost 3 bases and J 6 bases, leaving 17 bases between the germline ends. The DNA for the CDR3 is TGTGCCAGTAGTATTTTTCCAGGGCAGTGGGCTGAAGCTTTCTTT. This encodes CASSIFPGQWAEAFF.

This clone occurred once. This CDR3 is CASSVKGPLHF. The CDR3 DNA reads as TGTGCCAGCAGTGTGAAAGGGCCCCTCCACTTT. The chain joins TRBV2 to TRBJ1-6, with D unresolved. This CDR3 is 11 amino acids long. V shed 4 bases and J shed 13 bases, with 8 bases lying between them. The V gene's germline CDR1 is SNHLY and CDR2 FYNNEI.

The chain is built from TRBV5-1 and TRBJ1-1; a possible D gene is TRBD1 (5 bases). In germline, CDR1 is SGHRS, CDR2 YFSETQ. The CDR3 length is 14 residues. The V and J ends lost 0 bases and 1 base respectively, with 7 bases between them. DNA for the CDR3: TGCGCCAGCAGCTTGGGACAGTCGAACACTGAAGCTTTCTTT. As protein: CASSLGQSNTEAFF.

The V gene is TRBV10-3, the J gene TRBJ2-1; D is ambiguous. The germline gives CDR1 ENHRY, CDR2 SYGVKD. The CDR3 totals 14 residues. Trimming pared 0 bases from V and 5 bases from J, leaving 8 bases between. The CDR3 DNA sequence: TGTGCCATCAGTGAGTCAGCTACCAACAATGAGCAGTTCTTC. This encodes CAISESATNNEQFF.

In its sample, this clone was seen once. The chain joins TRBV10-2 to TRBJ2-7; perhaps TRBD2 as D (6 bases). CDR3 length: 14 residues. Between the trimmed V and J ends, which lost 4 bases and 2 bases, there was a span of 12 bases. CDR1 and CDR2 from the germline V gene are WSHSY and SAAADI. The CDR3: CASSANSGPYEQYF. CDR3 in DNA: TGCGCCAGCAGTGCCAATAGCGGCCCCTACGAGCAGTACTTC.

The rearrangement links TRBV11-2 to TRBJ1-6; D remains unclear. Trimming stripped 1 base from V and 1 base from J, with 8 bases between. CDR1 SGHAT and CDR2 FQNNGV come from the germline V gene. The CDR3 runs 16 residues. This chain's CDR3 is CASSLVAGSYNSPLHF. The CDR3 coding sequence is TGTGCCAGCAGCTTAGTTGCAGGATCCTATAATTCACCCCTCCACTTT. Combining the CDR3 with reference TRBV11-2 and TRBJ1-6 gives the whole variable domain EAGVAQSPRYKIIEKRQSVAFWCNPISGHATLYWYQQILGQGPKLLIQFQNNGVVDDSQLPKDRFSAERLKGVDSTLKIQPAKLEDSAVYLCASSLVAGSYNSPLHFGNGTRLTVT.

This sequence joins TRBV7-3 and TRBJ2-7; 7 bases are a match to TRBD2. Per germline, CDR1 SGHTA and CDR2 FQGTGA. J was trimmed by 3 bases and V by 2 bases; bases with no gene match: 7. The CDR3 consists of 15 residues. The CDR3 DNA reads as TGTGCCAGCAGCTTAGGTGGAGGGAGGGTCTACGAGCAGTACTTC. This encodes CASSLGGGRVYEQYF.

The chain has TRBV29-1 and TRBJ1-2; no clear D gene. CDR1 is SQVTM, CDR2 ANQGSEA, per germline. The germline V and J ends were trimmed by 5 bases and 6 bases, with 10 bases remaining between them. There are 11 residues in the CDR3. The CDR3: CSVWGGDGYTF. The CDR3 DNA is TGCAGCGTTTGGGGAGGCGATGGCTACACCTTC.

In its sample, this clone was seen a few times. The genes are TRBV27 and TRBJ1-1, with D possibly matching TRBD1 (6 bases). This CDR3 contains 17 residues. The germline gives CDR1 MNHEY, CDR2 SMNVEV (reference sequence). The V end was cut by 3 bases, the J end by 2 bases, with 19 bases between. This CDR3 is CASSLGSGGRVNTEAFF. For the CDR3, the DNA is TGTGCCAGCAGTTTGGGCTCCGGGGGGCGAGTTAACACTGAAGCTTTCTTT.

The chain employs TRBV30 and TRBJ2-7; the D is unclear. The CDR3 contains 11 residues. Trimming pared 3 bases from V and 2 bases from J, leaving 5 bases between. Germline CDR1 is GTSNPN and CDR2 is SVGIG (reference sequence). The CDR3 coding sequence is TGTGCCTGGAGGAAGCCCTACGAGCAGTACTTC. Amino acids: CAWRKPYEQYF.

The V call is TRBV5-5, the J call TRBJ1-1; D may be TRBD1 (6 bases). The CDR3 loop spans 15 amino acids. Trimming shortened V by 3 bases and J by 5 bases, and 17 bases separated the two germline ends. Germline V gene lookup returns CDR1 SGHKS and CDR2 YYEKEE (reference sequence). The CDR3 sequence: CASSWRGGTRTEAFF. CDR3 coding DNA: TGTGCCAGCAGCTGGCGAGGGGGTACAAGGACTGAAGCTTTCTTT. Looking up the rest from reference TRBV5-5 and TRBJ1-1 gives the full variable domain: DAGVTQSPTHLIKTRGQQVTLRCSPISGHKSVSWYQQVLGQGPQFIFQYYEKEERGRGNFPDRFSARQFPNYSSELNVNALLLGDSALYLCASSWRGGTRTEAFFGQGTRLTVV.

The CDR3 coding sequence is TGCGCCAGCAGCCAAGTGCCGGGGAGTGGAGTTCACGAGCAGTACTTC. Its translation: CASSQVPGSGVHEQYF. The V and J genes are TRBV4-1 and TRBJ2-7; perhaps TRBD2 as D (5 bases). The CDR3 has 16 residues. Germline V gene lookup returns CDR1 MGHRA and CDR2 YSYEKL. The germline V and J ends were trimmed by 1 base and 5 bases, with 18 bases remaining between them.